The 30 T cell receptor beta chains below all came from one sample that was sequenced in a study of CD8 T cells in Susac syndrome. Reverse transcription of about 0.5 to 1 ug RNA was performed with random hexamers. MiXCR, run by TCRdb on the immunoSEQ multiplex PCR reads, gives a single entry per CDR3 protein. This table holds about 240,000 distinct CDR3 sequences, around 96% found once. The specimen was CD4+ T cells from PBMCs. Receptor source: a human donor with Susac syndrome.

The chain combines TRBV5-1 with TRBJ2-3; the match to TRBD2 covers 11 bases. Germline lookup yields CDR1 SGHRS and CDR2 YFSETQ. V lost 1 base, J lost 0 bases, and 7 bases stayed unmatched. CDR3 length equals 18 residues. In nucleotides, the CDR3 is TGCGCCAGCAGCTTGACCGGCTCTAGCGGGAGGAGCACAGATACGCAGTATTTT. It specifies CASSLTGSSGRSTDTQYF. Variable domain in full (rest from reference TRBV5-1 and TRBJ2-3): KAGVTQTPRYLIKTRGQQVTLSCSPISGHRSVSWYQQTPGQGLQFLFEYFSETQRNKGNFPGRFSGRQFSNSRSEMNVSTLELGDSALYLCASSLTGSSGRSTDTQYFGPGTRLTVL.

The chain is built from TRBV6-6 and TRBJ2-7; a weak D match, TRBD2 (6 bases). The CDR3 totals 13 residues. Trimming removed 5 bases from V and 2 bases from J, with 10 bases in between. In germline, CDR1 is MNHNY, CDR2 SVGAGI (reference sequence). The CDR3 nucleotides are TGTGCCAGCAGTGCCGGAGGGACCTACGAGCAGTACTTC. Translation: CASSAGGTYEQYF.

This chain uses TRBV18 with TRBJ2-7; 10 nucleotides align to TRBD1. The CDR3 consists of 19 residues. V lost 1 base to trimming and J lost 0 bases; unmatched junction nucleotides: 12. Germline V gene data show CDR1 as KGHSH and CDR2 as LQKENI. The CDR3 bases are TGTGCCAGCTCACCACTACCATTTTCGGGGACAGGGGTCTCCTACGAGCAGTACTTC. This translates into CASSPLPFSGTGVSYEQYF.

The chain has TRBV23-1 and TRBJ2-7; possibly TRBD1 for D (6 bases). TRBV23-1 is flagged as an ORF with uncertain function. V was pared by 0 bases and J by 3 bases, with 21 bases between. The CDR3 loop spans 18 amino acids. The CDR3 nucleotides read TGCGCCAGCAGTCAATCCAAATCAGGACAGAAATGGTACTACGAGCAGTACTTC. As protein: CASSQSKSGQKWYYEQYF.

The chain is built from TRBV6-5 and TRBJ1-1; the match to TRBD1 covers 7 bases. CDR3 length: 17 amino acids. Germline loops: CDR1 MNHEY, CDR2 SVGAGI. Losses at the gene ends were 2 bases for V and 0 bases for J; bases not matched to a gene: 9. The CDR3 DNA follows: TGTGCCAGCAGTTACCCACCTTACAGGGGAATGAACACTGAAGCTTTCTTT. It translates to CASSYPPYRGMNTEAFF.

The V and J genes are TRBV28 and TRBJ1-4, with a tentative D call TRBD1 (5 bases). CDR3 length equals 14 residues. V lost 7 bases, J lost 5 bases, and 14 bases lay in between. Germline V gene lookup returns CDR1 MDHEN and CDR2 SYDVKM. The CDR3 protein is CASTPAGGNEKLFF. Written as DNA, the CDR3 is TGTGCCAGCACGCCTGCCGGGGGGAATGAAAAACTGTTTTTT. Supplemented by reference TRBV28 and TRBJ1-4, the full variable domain reads DVKVTQSSRYLVKRTGEKVFLECVQDMDHENMFWYRQDPGLGLRLIYFSYDVKMKEKGDIPEGYSVSREKKERFSLILESASTNQTSMYLCASTPAGGNEKLFFGSGTQLSVL.

This sequence joins TRBV6-5 and TRBJ2-7; TRBD1 matches at 7 bases. Germline assignment: CDR1 MNHEY and CDR2 SVGAGI. The CDR3 is made up of 14 amino acids. The V and J ends lost 3 bases and 12 bases, in that order; junction bases with no gene match: 14. The CDR3 region is CASSYIAGGPRRYF. The CDR3 DNA follows: TGTGCCAGCAGTTATATCGCAGGGGGACCCCGACGGTACTTC.

This clonotype was detected once. V and J are TRBV25-1 and TRBJ1-3; 10 bases are a match to TRBD1. The V gene end was trimmed by 4 bases and the J gene end by 5 bases; junction bases not matched to a gene: 5. Germline V CDR1 and CDR2: MGHDK, SYGVNS. This CDR3 comprises 15 residues. DNA of the CDR3: TGTGCCAGCAGTGGGACAGGGGGAGTGCGAAACACCATATATTTT. Translation gives CASSGTGGVRNTIYF.

V gene TRBV9 combines with J gene TRBJ2-1; possible D gene TRBD1, 6 bases. Looked up from germline, CDR1 is SGDLS and CDR2 is YYNGEE. V lost 3 bases, J lost 4 bases, and 17 bases lay in between. The length of the CDR3 is 16 residues. The CDR3 loop reads CASSASGARRYNEQFF. The CDR3 nucleotides read TGTGCCAGCAGCGCCTCAGGGGCCAGAAGGTACAATGAGCAGTTCTTC.

Only one count was recorded for this clonotype. The chain has TRBV29-1 and TRBJ2-3; TRBD1 might be the D (6 bases). With 4 bases removed from V and 1 base from J, the gap between germline ends came to 18 bases. CDR1 and CDR2 from the germline V gene are SQVTM and ANQGSEA. The CDR3 contains 16 residues. The CDR3 sequence is CSVAGAASFRTDTQYF. For the CDR3, the DNA is TGCAGCGTTGCAGGGGCAGCTTCTTTTCGCACAGATACGCAGTATTTT.

This chain links TRBV9 with TRBJ2-3; D is ambiguous. The CDR3 is made up of 10 amino acids. CDR1 and CDR2 (germline): SGDLS, YYNGEE. Trimming took 6 bases from V and 9 from J, leaving 8 bases between them. The CDR3 loop reads CASNTRTQYF. CDR3 coding DNA: TGTGCCAGCAACACAAGGACGCAGTATTTT.

The chain carries TRBV9 and TRBJ2-1; 8 bases map to TRBD2. There are 14 residues in the CDR3. Germline values: CDR1 SGDLS, CDR2 YYNGEE. With 0 bases clipped from V and 8 bases from J, the junction kept 4 bases outside the gene matches. CDR3 coding DNA: TGTGCCAGCAGCGTAGCGGGAGGGCCGGATGAGCAGTTCTTC. Residues: CASSVAGGPDEQFF.

J is TRBJ2-1 and V is TRBV20-1, with D uncertain. Per the germline V gene, CDR1 is DFQATT and CDR2 is SNEGSKA (reference sequence). Between the trimmed V and J ends, which lost 1 base and 8 bases, there was a span of 12 bases. The CDR3 spans 13 residues. Here the CDR3 reads CSARVFQSHEQFF. The CDR3 DNA sequence: TGCAGTGCTAGAGTTTTCCAGTCACATGAGCAGTTCTTC.

The chain carries TRBV23-1 and TRBJ2-1; 10 nucleotides align to TRBD2. TRBV23-1 is known as an ORF, though its function is uncertain. The CDR3 sequence is 21 residues long. The V and J ends lost 7 bases and 5 bases, in that order; junction bases with no gene match: 26. In DNA form, the CDR3 reads TGCGCCAGCACCACTACTTTCACCGGGACTAGCGTAGGTTATAGGGACAATGAGCAGTTCTTC. It yields the protein CASTTTFTGTSVGYRDNEQFF.

This chain joins TRBV3-1 and TRBJ2-4, with 12 bases matching TRBD1. From germline, CDR1 is LGHDT and CDR2 YNNKEL (reference sequence). The CDR3 is 15 residues long. The V and J ends lost 0 bases and 15 bases, in that order; junction bases with no gene match: 9. In DNA, the CDR3 is TGTGCCAGCAGCCAAGACCGGGACAGGGGGCTTAGGCGGTACTTC. Translation gives CASSQDRDRGLRRYF.

The rearrangement joins TRBV6-6 to TRBJ1-2; tentative D call: TRBD1 (5 bases). The CDR3 length is 16 residues. The ends were cut back, 2 bases at V and 4 bases at J, with 17 bases in the middle. Germline lookup yields CDR1 MNHNY and CDR2 SVGAGI (reference sequence). The CDR3 protein is CASSYPTGRMGYGYTF. The CDR3 DNA follows: TGTGCCAGCAGTTACCCGACGGGGCGAATGGGCTATGGCTACACCTTC.

This rearrangement joins TRBV24-1 to TRBJ2-1; D may be TRBD1 or TRBD2 (5 bases each). The germline V gene encodes CDR1 KGHDR and CDR2 SFDVKD. The germline V and J ends were trimmed by 6 bases and 4 bases, with 15 bases remaining between them. The CDR3 is made up of 15 amino acids. The CDR3 loop is CATSIGDGAYNEQFF. The CDR3 region has the DNA TGTGCCACCAGTATCGGGGACGGAGCTTACAATGAGCAGTTCTTC.

This clonotype has only one observation. The rearrangement uses TRBV3-1 and TRBJ2-5; no reliable D call. Trimming cost V 2 bases and J 1 base, with 5 bases left between them. The CDR3 extends over 13 amino acids. Germline lookup yields CDR1 LGHDT and CDR2 YNNKEL (reference sequence). CDR3 sequence reads: CASSQLIQETQYF. CDR3 bases: TGTGCCAGCAGCCAACTCATCCAAGAGACCCAGTACTTC.

The CDR3 loop reads CASSLGTSVYNEQFF. CDR3 DNA sequence: TGCGCCAGCAGCCTCGGGACTAGCGTCTACAATGAGCAGTTCTTC. This chain connects TRBV4-1 to TRBJ2-1, with 10 bases aligning to TRBD2. Germline V gene data show CDR1 as MGHRA and CDR2 as YSYEKL. J lost 3 bases, V lost 4 bases, and 3 bases had no gene match. This CDR3 is 15 amino acids long.

This clonotype was counted between two and nine times. This chain uses TRBV20-1 with TRBJ2-3; TRBD2 aligns across 14 bases. Per the germline V gene, CDR1 is DFQATT and CDR2 is SNEGSKA (reference sequence). The CDR3 totals 15 residues. V shed 3 bases, J shed 3 bases, and the junction held 2 bases outside the gene matches. CDR3 DNA: TGCAGTGCTAGGGGACTAGCGGGAGTTACAGATACGCAGTATTTT. Protein: CSARGLAGVTDTQYF.

V and J are TRBV20-1 and TRBJ1-2, with TRBD1 matching 7 bases. Trimming cost V 3 bases and J 5 bases; bases outside gene matches: 3. The CDR3 sequence is 12 residues long. In germline, CDR1 is DFQATT, CDR2 SNEGSKA (reference sequence). In DNA, the CDR3 is TGCAGTGCTAGCCCCAGGGGGTATGGCTACACCTTC. It specifies CSASPRGYGYTF.

This chain links TRBV5-1 with TRBJ2-7; TRBD2 agrees at 7 bases. Looked up from germline, CDR1 is SGHRS and CDR2 is YFSETQ. The CDR3 is made up of 12 amino acids. The V segment lost 1 base and the J segment 6 bases; nucleotides outside the gene matches: 1. The CDR3 sequence: CASSLTSVEQYF. CDR3 nucleotides: TGCGCCAGCAGCTTGACTAGCGTCGAGCAGTACTTC.

This clonotype appeared a single time. The chain is built from TRBV9 and TRBJ1-2; D call uncertain. Trimming removed 5 bases from V and 5 bases from J, with 16 bases in between. From germline, CDR1 is SGDLS and CDR2 YYNGEE. CDR3 size: 14 residues. The CDR3, as DNA: TGTGCCAGCAGGGGTCCTTTTGAGGTATATGGCTACACCTTC. It yields the protein CASRGPFEVYGYTF.

The chain couples TRBV9 to TRBJ1-2, with D maybe TRBD1 (6 bases). V was cut by 4 bases and J by 3 bases, with 19 bases left in between. The CDR3 is made up of 16 amino acids. Germline CDR1 is SGDLS and CDR2 is YYNGEE. In nucleotides, the CDR3 is TGTGCCAGCAGCCTAGCCCCGGGGGCAAGGGACTATGGCTACACCTTC. This encodes CASSLAPGARDYGYTF.

This rearrangement joins TRBV20-1 to TRBJ2-5; TRBD2 matches 13 bases. V was clipped by 3 bases and J by 9 bases; unmatched bases: 4. The CDR3 has 13 amino acids. Germline lookup yields CDR1 DFQATT and CDR2 SNEGSKA (reference sequence). The CDR3 sequence is CSASLLAGGSQYF. Here the CDR3 DNA reads TGCAGTGCTAGCTTACTAGCGGGAGGGTCCCAGTACTTC.

The chain recombines TRBV12-3 or TRBV12-4 with TRBJ2-7, with D perhaps assigned TRBD1 or TRBD2 (5 bases each). Trimming shortened V by 2 bases and J by 5 bases, and 13 bases separated the two germline ends. This CDR3 is 14 amino acids long. The CDR3 loop is CASSLMGERDEQYF. The CDR3 nucleotides read TGTGCCAGCAGTTTAATGGGGGAAAGAGACGAGCAGTACTTC.

The V call is TRBV9, the J call TRBJ2-7, with D possibly TRBD1 on 7 matching bases. The CDR3 has 15 amino acids. Germline CDR1 SGDLS, CDR2 YYNGEE. V was clipped by 0 bases and J by 7 bases, with 17 bases between them. CDR3 sequence: CASSVEPGGSSEQYF. The CDR3 bases are TGTGCCAGCAGCGTAGAACCAGGGGGGAGTTCGGAGCAGTACTTC.

This chain connects TRBV12-3 or TRBV12-4 to TRBJ2-1, with a weak D call TRBD1 (5 bases). This CDR3 region has 15 residues. Trimming shortened V by 6 bases and J by 1 base, and 13 bases separated the two germline ends. The CDR3 coding sequence is TGTGCCAGCAGCCAGTCAGGGAAATCCTACAATGAGCAGTTCTTC. Amino acid sequence: CASSQSGKSYNEQFF.

The gene calls are TRBV20-1 and TRBJ1-4; TRBD1 agrees at 7 bases. After removal of 6 bases from V and 5 bases from J, the junction contained 15 bases not matched to a gene. CDR3 length equals 16 residues. Germline-derived CDR1 and CDR2 are DFQATT and SNEGSKA (reference sequence). CDR3 sequence reads: CSAFRDSSWLNEKLFF. CDR3 DNA: TGCAGTGCATTCCGGGACAGCAGCTGGTTAAATGAAAAACTGTTTTTT.

The J gene is TRBJ2-1, the V gene TRBV29-1; no definite D call. The CDR3 runs to 16 residues. Germline values: CDR1 SQVTM, CDR2 ANQGSEA. V lost 1 base to trimming and J lost 4 bases, with 17 bases between them. Here the CDR3 reads CSVEGRLLVSYNEQFF. CDR3 coding DNA: TGCAGCGTTGAAGGCCGCTTACTTGTTTCGTACAATGAGCAGTTCTTC.